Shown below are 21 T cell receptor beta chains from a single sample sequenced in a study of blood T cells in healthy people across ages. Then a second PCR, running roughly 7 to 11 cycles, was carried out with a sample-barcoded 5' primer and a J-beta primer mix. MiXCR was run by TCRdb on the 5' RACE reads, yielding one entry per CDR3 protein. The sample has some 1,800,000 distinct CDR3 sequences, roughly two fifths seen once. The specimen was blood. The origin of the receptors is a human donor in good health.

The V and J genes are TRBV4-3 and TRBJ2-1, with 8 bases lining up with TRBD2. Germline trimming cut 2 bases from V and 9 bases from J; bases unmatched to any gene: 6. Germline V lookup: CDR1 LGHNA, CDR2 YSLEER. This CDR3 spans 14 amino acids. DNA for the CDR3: TGCGCCAGCAGCCAAAGCGGGGGAGAGGGTGAGCAGTTCTTC. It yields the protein CASSQSGGEGEQFF.

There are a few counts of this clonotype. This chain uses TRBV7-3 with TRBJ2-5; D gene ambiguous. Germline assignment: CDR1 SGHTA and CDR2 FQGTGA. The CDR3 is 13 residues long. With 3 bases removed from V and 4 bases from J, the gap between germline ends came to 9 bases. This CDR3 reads CASSFNYRETQYF. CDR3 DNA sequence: TGTGCCAGCAGCTTCAACTATAGAGAGACCCAGTACTTC.

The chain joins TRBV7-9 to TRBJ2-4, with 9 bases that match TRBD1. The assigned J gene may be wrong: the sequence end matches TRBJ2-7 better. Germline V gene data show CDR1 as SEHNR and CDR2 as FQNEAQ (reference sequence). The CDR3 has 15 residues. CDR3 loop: CASSFRQGERNEQYF. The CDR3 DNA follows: TGTGCCAGCAGCTTCCGACAGGGGGAGCGAAACGAGCAGTACTTC.

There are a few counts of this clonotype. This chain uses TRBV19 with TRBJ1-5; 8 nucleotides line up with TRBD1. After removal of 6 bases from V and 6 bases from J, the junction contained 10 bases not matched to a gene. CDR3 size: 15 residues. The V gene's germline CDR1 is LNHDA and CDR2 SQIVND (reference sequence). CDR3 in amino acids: CASRLAGGSSQPQHF. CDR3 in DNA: TGTGCCAGTAGACTCGCAGGGGGCTCGAGTCAGCCCCAGCATTTT.

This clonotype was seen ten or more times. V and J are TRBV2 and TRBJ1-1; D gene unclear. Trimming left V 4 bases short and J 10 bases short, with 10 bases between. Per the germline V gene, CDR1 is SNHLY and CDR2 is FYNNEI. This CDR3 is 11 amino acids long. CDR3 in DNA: TGTGCCAGCAGTGTAGAATTTATAGCTTTCTTT. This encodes CASSVEFIAFF. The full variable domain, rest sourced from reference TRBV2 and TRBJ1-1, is EPEVTQTPSHQVTQMGQEVILRCVPISNHLYFYWYRQILGQKVEFLVSFYNNEISEKSEIFDDQFSVERPDGSNFTLKIRSTKLEDSAMYFCASSVEFIAFFGQGTRLTVV.

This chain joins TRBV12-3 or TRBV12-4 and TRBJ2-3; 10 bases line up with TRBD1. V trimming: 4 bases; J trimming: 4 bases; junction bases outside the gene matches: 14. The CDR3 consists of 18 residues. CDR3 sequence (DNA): TGTGCCAGCAGTTCGCTCCGACCGACAGGGGGCGCGTCAGATACGCAGTATTTT. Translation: CASSSLRPTGGASDTQYF.

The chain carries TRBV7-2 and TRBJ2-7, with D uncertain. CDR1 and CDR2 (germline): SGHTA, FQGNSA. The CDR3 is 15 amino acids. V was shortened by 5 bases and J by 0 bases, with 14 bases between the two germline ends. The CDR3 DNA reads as TGTGCCAGCAGCCCTTCCCGATCCCACTCCTACGAGCAGTACTTC. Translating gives CASSPSRSHSYEQYF.

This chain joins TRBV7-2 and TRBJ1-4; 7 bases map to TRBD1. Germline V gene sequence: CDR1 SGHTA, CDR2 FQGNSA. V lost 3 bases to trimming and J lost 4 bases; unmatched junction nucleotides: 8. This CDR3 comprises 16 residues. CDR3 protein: CASSLSGTELNEKLFF. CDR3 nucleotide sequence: TGTGCCAGCAGCTTGTCCGGGACAGAGCTTAATGAAAAACTGTTTTTT.

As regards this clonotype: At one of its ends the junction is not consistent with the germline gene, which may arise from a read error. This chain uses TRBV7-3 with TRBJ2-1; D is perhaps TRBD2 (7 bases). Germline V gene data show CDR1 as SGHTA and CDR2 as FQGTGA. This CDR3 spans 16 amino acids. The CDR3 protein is CASSLYGGTSYNVQFF. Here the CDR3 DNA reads TGTGCCAGCAGCTTATACGGGGGGACATCTTACAATGTGCAGTTCTTC.

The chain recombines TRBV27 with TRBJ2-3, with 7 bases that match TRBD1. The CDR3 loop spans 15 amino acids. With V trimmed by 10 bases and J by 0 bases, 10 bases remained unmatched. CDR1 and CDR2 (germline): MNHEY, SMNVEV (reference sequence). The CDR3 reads CANTFRTGSTDTQYF. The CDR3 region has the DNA TGTGCCAACACCTTTAGGACAGGCAGCACAGATACGCAGTATTTT.

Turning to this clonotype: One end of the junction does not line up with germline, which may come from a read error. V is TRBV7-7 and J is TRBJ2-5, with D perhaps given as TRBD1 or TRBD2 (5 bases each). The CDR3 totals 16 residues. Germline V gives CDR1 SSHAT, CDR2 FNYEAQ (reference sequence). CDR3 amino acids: CASSLGTRVPQETQYF. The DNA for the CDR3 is TGTGCTAGCAGCTTAGGGACCAGGGTTCCCCAAGAGACCCAGTACTTC.

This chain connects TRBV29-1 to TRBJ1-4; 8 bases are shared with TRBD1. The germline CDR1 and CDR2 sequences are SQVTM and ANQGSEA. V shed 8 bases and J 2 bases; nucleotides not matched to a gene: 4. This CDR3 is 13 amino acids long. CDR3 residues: CSPRTGTNEKLFF. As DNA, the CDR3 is TGCAGCCCCCGGACAGGGACTAATGAAAAACTGTTTTTT.

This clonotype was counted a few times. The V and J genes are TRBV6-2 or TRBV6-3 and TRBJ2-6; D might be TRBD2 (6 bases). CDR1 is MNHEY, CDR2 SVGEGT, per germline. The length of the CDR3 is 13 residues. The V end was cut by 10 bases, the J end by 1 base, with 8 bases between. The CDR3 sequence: CATRESGANVLTF. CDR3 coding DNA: TGTGCCACCCGGGAGTCTGGGGCCAACGTCCTGACTTTC.

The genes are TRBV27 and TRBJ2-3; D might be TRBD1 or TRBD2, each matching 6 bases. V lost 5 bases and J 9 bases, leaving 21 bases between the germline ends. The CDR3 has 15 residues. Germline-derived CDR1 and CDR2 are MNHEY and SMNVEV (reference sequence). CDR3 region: CASSKDKGGCPTQYF. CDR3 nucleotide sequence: TGTGCCAGCAGTAAAGATAAGGGGGGATGTCCCACGCAGTATTTT.

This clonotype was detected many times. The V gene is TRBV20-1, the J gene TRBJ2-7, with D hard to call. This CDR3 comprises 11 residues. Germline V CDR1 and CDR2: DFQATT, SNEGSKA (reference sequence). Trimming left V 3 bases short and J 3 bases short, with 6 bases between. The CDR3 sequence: CSASGVYEQYF. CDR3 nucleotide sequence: TGCAGTGCTAGCGGAGTCTACGAGCAGTACTTC.

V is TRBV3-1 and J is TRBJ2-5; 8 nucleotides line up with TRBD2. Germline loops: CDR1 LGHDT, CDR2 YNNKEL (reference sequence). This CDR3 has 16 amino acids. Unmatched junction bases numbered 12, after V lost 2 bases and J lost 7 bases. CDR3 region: CASSQKRELEWGTQYF. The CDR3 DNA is TGTGCCAGCAGCCAAAAGCGGGAGTTGGAATGGGGGACCCAGTACTTC.

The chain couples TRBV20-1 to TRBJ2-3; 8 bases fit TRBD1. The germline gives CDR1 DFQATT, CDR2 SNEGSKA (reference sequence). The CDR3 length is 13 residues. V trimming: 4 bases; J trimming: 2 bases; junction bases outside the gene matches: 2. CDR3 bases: TGCAGTGCTATACAGGGGGACACAGATACGCAGTATTTT. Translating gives CSAIQGDTDTQYF.

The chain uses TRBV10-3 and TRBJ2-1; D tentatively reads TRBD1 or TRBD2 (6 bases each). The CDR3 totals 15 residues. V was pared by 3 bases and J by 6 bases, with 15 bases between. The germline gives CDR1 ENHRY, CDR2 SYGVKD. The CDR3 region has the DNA TGTGCCATCAGTGAAGGGACCGAGGGGGGCAATGAGCAGTTCTTC. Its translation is CAISEGTEGGNEQFF.

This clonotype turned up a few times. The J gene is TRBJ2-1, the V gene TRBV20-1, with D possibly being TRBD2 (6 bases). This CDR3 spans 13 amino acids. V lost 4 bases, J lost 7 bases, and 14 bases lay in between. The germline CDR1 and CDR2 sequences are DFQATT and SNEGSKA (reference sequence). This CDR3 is CSATLWGENEQFF. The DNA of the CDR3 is TGCAGTGCTACCCTGTGGGGGGAGAATGAGCAGTTCTTC.

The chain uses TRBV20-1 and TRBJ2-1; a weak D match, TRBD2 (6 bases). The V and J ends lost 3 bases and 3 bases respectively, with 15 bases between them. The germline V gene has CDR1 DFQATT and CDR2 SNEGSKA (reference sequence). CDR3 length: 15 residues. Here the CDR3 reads CSASGGDFGYNEQFF. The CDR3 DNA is TGCAGTGCTAGTGGAGGGGACTTTGGCTACAATGAGCAGTTCTTC.

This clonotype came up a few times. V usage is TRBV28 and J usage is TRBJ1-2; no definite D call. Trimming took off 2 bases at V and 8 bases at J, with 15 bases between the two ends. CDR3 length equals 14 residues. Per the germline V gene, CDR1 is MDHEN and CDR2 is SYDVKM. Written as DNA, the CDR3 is TGTGCCAGCAGTTTAAGTATCTATCAATCGGGCTACACCTTC. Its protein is CASSLSIYQSGYTF.